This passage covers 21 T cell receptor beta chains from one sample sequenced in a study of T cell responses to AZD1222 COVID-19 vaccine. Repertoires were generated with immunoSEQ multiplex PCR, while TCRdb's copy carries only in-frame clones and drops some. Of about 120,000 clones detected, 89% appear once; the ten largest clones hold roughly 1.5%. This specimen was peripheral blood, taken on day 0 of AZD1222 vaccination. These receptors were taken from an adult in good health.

In DNA form, the CDR3 reads TGCAGCGTTGGTAGCGGGAACACCGGGGAGCTGTTTTTT. This encodes CSVGSGNTGELFF. The V gene is TRBV29-1, the J gene TRBJ2-2, with D perhaps matching TRBD2 (6 bases). The V gene's germline CDR1 is SQVTM and CDR2 ANQGSEA. The ends were cut back, 4 bases at V and 1 base at J, with 7 bases in the middle. This CDR3 is built from 13 residues.

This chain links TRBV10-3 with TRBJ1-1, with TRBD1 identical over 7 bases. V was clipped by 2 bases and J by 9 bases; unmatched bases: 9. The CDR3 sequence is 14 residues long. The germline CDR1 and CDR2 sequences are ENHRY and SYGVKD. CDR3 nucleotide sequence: TGTGCCATCAGTGAGGACAGGGAGTTTCAAAAAGCTTTCTTT. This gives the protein CAISEDREFQKAFF.

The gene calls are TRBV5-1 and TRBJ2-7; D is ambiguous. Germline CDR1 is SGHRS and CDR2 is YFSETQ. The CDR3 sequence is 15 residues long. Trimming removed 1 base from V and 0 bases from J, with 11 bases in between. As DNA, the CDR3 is TGCGCCAGCAGCTTGCGCGGCTCGCTCTCCTACGAGCAGTACTTC. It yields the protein CASSLRGSLSYEQYF.

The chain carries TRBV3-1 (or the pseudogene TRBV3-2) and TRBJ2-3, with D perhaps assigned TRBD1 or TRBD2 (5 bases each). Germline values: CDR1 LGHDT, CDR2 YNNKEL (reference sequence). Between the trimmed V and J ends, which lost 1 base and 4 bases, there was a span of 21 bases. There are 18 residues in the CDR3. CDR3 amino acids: CASSQAPNRRRSSDTQYF. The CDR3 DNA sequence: TGTGCCAGCAGCCAAGCCCCAAACAGGCGGAGGTCTTCAGATACGCAGTATTTT.

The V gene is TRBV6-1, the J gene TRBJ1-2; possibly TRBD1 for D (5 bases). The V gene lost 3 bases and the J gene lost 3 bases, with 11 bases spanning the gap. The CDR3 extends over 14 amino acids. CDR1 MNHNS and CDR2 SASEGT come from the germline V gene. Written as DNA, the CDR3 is TGTGCCAGCAGTGAGTACAGGACGGACTATGGCTACACCTTC. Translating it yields CASSEYRTDYGYTF.

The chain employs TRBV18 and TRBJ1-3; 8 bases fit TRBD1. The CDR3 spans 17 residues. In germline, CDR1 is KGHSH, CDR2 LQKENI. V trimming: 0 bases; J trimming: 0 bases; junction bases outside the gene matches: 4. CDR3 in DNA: TGTGCCAGCTCACCACCCTGGACAGGGAGCTCTGGAAACACCATATATTTT. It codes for CASSPPWTGSSGNTIYF.

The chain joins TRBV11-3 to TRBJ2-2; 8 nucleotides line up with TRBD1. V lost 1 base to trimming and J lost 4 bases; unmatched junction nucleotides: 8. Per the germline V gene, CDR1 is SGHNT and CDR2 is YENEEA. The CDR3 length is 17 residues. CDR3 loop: CASSLGGGQGATGELFF. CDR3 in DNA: TGTGCCAGCAGCTTAGGGGGAGGACAGGGCGCCACCGGGGAGCTGTTTTTT.

The CDR3 reads CASSRGDYGYTF. CDR3 nucleotide sequence: TGTGCCAGCAGTAGGGGGGACTATGGCTACACCTTC. This rearrangement joins TRBV7-9 to TRBJ1-2, with D possibly TRBD1 on 6 matching bases. V lost 6 bases, J lost 3 bases, and 8 bases lay in between. Germline CDR1 and CDR2: SEHNR and FQNEAQ (reference sequence). This CDR3 comprises 12 residues.

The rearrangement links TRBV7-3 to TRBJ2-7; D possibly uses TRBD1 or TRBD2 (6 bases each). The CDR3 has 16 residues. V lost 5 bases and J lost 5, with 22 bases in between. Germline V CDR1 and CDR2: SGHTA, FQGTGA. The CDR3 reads CASSLYPGGRVDEQYF. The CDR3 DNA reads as TGTGCCAGCAGCCTATATCCCGGGGGCCGGGTGGACGAGCAGTACTTC.

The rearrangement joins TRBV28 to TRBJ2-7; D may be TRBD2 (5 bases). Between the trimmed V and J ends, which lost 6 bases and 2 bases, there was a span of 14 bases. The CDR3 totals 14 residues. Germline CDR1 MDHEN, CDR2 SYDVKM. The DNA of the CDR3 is TGTGCCAGCAGGCTACCGGGAAGAACCTACGAGCAGTACTTC. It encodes CASRLPGRTYEQYF.

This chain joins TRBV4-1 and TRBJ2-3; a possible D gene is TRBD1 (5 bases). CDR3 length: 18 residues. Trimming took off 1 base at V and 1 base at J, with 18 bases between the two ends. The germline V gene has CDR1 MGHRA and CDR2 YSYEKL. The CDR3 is CASSQGMTVQRGTDTQYF. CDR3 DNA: TGCGCCAGCAGCCAAGGGATGACAGTCCAAAGGGGCACAGATACGCAGTATTTT.

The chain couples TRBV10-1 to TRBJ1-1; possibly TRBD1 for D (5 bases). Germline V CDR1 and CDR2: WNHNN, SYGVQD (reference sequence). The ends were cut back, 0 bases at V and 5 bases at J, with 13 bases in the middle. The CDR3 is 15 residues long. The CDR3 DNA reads TGCGCCAGCAGTGAGTCGCCAGGGATAGCGACTGAAGCTTTCTTT. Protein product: CASSESPGIATEAFF.

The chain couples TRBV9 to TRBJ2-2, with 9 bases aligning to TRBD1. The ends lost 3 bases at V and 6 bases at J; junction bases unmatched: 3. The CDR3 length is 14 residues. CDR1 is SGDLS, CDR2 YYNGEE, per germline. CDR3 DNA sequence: TGTGCCAGCAGCGAGGACAGGGGAGCCGGGGAGCTGTTTTTT. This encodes CASSEDRGAGELFF. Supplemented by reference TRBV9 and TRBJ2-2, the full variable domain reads DSGVTQTPKHLITATGQRVTLRCSPRSGDLSVYWYQQSLDQGLQFLIQYYNGEERAKGNILERFSAQQFPDLHSELNLSSLELGDSALYFCASSEDRGAGELFFGEGSRLTVL.

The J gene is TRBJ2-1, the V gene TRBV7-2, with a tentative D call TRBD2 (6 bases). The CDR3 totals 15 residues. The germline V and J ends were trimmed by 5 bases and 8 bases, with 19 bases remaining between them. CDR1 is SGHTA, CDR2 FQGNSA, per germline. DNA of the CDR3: TGTGCCAGCAGCCCGTCACGGGGGATTAGTTATGAGCAGTTCTTC. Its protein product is CASSPSRGISYEQFF.

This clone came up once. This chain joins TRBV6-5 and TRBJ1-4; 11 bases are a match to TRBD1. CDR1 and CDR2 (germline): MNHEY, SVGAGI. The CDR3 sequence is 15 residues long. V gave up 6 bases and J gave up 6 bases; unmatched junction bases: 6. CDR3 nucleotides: TGTGCCAGCAGAACCGGGACAGGGGGGGATGAAAAACTGTTTTTT. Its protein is CASRTGTGGDEKLFF.

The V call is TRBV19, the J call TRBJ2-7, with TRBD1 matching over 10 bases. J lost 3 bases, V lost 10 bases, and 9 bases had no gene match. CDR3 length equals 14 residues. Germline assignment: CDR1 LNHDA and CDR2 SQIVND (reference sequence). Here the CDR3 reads CATTGTGVVYEQYF. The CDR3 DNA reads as TGTGCCACTACCGGGACAGGGGTTGTCTACGAGCAGTACTTC.

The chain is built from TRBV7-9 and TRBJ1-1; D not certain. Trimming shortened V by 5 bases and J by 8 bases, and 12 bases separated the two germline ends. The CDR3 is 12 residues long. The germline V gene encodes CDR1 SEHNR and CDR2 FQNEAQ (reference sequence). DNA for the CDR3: TGTGCCAGCAGCCCGGAACAGAGAGAAGCTTTCTTT. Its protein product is CASSPEQREAFF.

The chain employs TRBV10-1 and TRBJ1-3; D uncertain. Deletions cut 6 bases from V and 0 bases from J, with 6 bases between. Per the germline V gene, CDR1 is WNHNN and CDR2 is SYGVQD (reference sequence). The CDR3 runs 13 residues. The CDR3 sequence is CASRESSGNTIYF. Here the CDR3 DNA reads TGCGCCAGCAGAGAGAGCTCTGGAAACACCATATATTTT.

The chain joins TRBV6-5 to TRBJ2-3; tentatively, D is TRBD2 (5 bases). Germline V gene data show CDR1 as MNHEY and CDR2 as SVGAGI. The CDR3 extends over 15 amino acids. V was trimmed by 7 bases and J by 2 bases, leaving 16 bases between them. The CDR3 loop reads CASTRTGLATDTQYF. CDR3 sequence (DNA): TGTGCCAGCACCCGAACGGGTCTAGCCACAGATACGCAGTATTTT.

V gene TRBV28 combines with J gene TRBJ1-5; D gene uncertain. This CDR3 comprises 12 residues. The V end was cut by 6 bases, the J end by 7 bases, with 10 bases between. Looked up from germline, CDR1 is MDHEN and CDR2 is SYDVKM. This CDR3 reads CASSPANQPQHF. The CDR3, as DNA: TGTGCCAGCAGCCCGGCAAACCAGCCCCAGCATTTT.

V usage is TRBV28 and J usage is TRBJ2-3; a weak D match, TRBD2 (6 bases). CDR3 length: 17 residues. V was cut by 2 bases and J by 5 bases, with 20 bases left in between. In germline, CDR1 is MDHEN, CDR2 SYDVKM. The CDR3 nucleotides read TGTGCCAGCAGTTTAACTATCGGCGGATCCGGGGGAGATACGCAGTATTTT. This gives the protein CASSLTIGGSGGDTQYF. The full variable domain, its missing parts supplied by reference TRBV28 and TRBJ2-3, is DVKVTQSSRYLVKRTGEKVFLECVQDMDHENMFWYRQDPGLGLRLIYFSYDVKMKEKGDIPEGYSVSREKKERFSLILESASTNQTSMYLCASSLTIGGSGGDTQYFGPGTRLTVL.